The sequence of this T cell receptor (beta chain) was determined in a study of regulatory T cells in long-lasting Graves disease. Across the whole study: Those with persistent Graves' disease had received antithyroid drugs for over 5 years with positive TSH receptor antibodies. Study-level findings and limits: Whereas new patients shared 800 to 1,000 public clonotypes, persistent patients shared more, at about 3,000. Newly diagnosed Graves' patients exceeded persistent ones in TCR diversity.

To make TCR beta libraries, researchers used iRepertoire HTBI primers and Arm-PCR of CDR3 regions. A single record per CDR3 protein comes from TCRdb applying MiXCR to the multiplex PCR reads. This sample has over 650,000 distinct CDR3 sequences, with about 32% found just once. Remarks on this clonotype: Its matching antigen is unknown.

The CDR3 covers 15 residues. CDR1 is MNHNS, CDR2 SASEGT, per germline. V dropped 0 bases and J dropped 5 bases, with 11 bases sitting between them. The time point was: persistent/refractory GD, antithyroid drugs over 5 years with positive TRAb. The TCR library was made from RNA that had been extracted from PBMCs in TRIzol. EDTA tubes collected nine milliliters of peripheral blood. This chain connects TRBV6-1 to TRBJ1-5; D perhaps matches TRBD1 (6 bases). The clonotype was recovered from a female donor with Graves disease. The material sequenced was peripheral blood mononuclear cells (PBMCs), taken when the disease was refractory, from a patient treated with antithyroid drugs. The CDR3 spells CASSEAIQGDQPQHF. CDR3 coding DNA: TGTGCCAGCAGTGAAGCGATACAGGGAGATCAGCCCCAGCATTTT.